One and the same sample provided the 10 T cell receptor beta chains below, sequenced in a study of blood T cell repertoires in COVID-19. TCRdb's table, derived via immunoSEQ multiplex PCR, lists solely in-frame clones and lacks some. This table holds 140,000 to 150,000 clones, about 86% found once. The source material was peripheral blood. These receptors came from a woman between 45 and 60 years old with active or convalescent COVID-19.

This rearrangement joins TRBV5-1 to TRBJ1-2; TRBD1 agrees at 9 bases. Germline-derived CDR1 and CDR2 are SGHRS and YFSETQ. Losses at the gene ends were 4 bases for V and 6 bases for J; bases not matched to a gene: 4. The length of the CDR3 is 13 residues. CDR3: CASSPGTGHGYTF. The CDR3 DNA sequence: TGCGCCAGCAGCCCAGGGACAGGGCATGGCTACACCTTC.

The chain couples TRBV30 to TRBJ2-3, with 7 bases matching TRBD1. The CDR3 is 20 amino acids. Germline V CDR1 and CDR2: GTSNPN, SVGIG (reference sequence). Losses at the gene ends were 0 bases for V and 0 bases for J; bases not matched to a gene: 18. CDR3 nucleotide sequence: TGTGCCTGGAGTGTAAAGTACGGGTACAGGGGATTTAATAGCACAGATACGCAGTATTTT. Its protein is CAWSVKYGYRGFNSTDTQYF.

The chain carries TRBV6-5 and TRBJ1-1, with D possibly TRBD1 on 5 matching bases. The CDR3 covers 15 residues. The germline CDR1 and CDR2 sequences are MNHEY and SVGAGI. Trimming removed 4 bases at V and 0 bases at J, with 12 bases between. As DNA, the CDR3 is TGTGCCAGCAGTTCCGTCGACAGTTTGAACACTGAAGCTTTCTTT. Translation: CASSSVDSLNTEAFF.

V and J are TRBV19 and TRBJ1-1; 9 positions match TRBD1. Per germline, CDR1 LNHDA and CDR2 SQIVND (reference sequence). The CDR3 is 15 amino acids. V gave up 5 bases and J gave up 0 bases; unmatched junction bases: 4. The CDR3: CASSPGQGMNTEAFF. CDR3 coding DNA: TGTGCCAGTAGTCCGGGACAGGGAATGAACACTGAAGCTTTCTTT.

The CDR3 here is CSASGFRAGEGADTQYF. The CDR3, as DNA: TGCAGTGCTAGTGGATTCCGAGCGGGAGAGGGGGCAGATACGCAGTATTTT. The chain combines TRBV20-1 with TRBJ2-3; 8 bases align to TRBD2. V was pared by 3 bases and J by 4 bases, with 15 bases of the junction left unmatched. This CDR3 is 17 amino acids long. Germline-derived CDR1 and CDR2 are DFQATT and SNEGSKA (reference sequence).

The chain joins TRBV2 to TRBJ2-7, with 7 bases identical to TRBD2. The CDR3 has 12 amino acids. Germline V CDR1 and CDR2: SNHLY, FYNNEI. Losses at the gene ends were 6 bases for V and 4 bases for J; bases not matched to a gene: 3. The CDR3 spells CASRRELYEQYF. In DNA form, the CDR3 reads TGTGCCAGCAGGCGGGAGTTATACGAGCAGTACTTC.

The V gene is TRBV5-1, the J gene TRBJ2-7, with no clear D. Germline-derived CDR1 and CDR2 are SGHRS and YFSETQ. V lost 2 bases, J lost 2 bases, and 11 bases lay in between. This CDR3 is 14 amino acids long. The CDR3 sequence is CASSFTVLTYEQYF. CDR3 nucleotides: TGCGCCAGCAGCTTTACGGTCCTGACCTACGAGCAGTACTTC.

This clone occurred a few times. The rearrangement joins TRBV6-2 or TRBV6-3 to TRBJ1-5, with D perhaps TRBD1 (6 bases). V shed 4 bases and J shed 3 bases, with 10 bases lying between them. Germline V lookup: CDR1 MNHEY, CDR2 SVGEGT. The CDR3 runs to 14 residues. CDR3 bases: TGTGCCAGCAGTTTTACAGGGAACAATCAGCCCCAGCATTTT. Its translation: CASSFTGNNQPQHF.

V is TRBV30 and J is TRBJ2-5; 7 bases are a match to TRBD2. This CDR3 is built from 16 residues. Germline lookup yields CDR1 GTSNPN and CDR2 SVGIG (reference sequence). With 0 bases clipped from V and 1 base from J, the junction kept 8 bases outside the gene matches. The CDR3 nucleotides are TGTGCCTGGAGTGTACTCGGGGGGAGCACCCAAGAGACCCAGTACTTC. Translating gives CAWSVLGGSTQETQYF.

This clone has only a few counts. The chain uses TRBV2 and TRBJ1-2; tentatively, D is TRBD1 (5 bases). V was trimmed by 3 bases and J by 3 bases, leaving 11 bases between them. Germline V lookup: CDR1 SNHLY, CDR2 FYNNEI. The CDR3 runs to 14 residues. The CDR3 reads CASSDALGDYGYTF. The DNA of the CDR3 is TGTGCCAGCAGTGATGCTTTAGGGGACTATGGCTACACCTTC.